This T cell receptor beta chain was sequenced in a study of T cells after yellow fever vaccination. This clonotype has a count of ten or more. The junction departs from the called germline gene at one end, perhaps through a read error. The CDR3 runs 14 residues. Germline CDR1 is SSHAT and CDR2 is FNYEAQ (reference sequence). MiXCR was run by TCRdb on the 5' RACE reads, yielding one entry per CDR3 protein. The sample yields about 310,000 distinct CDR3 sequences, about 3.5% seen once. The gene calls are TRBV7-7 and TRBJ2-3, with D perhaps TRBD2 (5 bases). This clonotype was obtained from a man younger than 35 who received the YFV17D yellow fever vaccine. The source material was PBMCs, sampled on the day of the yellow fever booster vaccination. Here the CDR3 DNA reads TGTGCTAGCAGCTCCCGGGGTAAAACAGATACGCAGTATTTT. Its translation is CASSSRGKTDTQYF.